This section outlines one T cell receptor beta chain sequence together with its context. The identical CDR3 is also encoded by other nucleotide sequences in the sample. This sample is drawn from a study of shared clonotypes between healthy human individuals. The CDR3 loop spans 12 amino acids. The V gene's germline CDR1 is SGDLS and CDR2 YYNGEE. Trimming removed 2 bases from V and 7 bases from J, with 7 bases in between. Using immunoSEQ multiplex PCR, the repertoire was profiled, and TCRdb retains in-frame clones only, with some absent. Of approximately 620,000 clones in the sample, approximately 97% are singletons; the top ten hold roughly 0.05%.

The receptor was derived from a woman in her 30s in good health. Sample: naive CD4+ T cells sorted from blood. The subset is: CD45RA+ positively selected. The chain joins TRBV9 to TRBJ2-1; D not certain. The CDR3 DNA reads TGTGCCAGCAGCGTGGCTGCTAATGAGCAGTTCTTC. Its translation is CASSVAANEQFF.